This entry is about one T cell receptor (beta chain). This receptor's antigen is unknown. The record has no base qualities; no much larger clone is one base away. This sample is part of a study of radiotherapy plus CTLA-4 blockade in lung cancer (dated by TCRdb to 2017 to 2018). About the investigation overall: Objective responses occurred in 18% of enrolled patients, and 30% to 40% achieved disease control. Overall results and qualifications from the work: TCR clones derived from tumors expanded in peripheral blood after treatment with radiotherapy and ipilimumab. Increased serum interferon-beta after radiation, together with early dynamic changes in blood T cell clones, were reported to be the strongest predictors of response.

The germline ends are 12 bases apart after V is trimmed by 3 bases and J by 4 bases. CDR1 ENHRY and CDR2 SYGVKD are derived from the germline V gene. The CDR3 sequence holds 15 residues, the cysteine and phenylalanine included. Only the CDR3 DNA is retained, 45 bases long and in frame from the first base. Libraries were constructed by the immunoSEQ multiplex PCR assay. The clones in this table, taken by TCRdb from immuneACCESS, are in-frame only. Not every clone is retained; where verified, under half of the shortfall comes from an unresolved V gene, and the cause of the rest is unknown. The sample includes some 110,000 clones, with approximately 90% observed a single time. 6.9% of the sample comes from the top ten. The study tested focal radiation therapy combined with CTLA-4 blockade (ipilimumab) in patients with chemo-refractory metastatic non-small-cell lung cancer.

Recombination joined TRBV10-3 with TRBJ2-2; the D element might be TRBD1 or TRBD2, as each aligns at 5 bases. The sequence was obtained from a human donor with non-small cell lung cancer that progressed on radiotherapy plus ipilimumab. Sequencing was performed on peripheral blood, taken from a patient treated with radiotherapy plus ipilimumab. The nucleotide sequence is TGTGCCATCAGTGATGTAGGGGCGGGCACCGGGGAGCTGTTTTTT. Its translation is CAISDVGAGTGELFF.